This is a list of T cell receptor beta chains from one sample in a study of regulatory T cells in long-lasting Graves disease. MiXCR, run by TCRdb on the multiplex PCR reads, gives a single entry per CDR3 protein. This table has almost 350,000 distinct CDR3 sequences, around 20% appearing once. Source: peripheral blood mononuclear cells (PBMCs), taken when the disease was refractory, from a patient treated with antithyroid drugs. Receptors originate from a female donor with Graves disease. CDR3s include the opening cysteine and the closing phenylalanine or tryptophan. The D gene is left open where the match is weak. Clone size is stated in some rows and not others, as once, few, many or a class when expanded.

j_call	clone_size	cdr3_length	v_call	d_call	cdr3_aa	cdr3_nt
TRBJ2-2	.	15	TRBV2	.	CASSRPEGEVGELFF	TGTGCCAGCAGCCGTCCAGAAGGGGAGGTCGGGGAGCTGTTTTTT
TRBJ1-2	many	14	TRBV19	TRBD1	CASSASRGQYGYTF	TGTGCCAGTAGTGCTTCGAGGGGGCAATATGGCTACACCTTC
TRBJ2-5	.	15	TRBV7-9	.	CASSLAPRVEETQYF	TGTGCCAGCAGCTTAGCGCCCCGGGTCGAAGAGACCCAGTACTTC
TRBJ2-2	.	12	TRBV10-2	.	CASSRYTGELFF	TGCGCCAGCAGTCGGTACACCGGGGAGCTGTTTTTT
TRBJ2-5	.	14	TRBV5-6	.	CASSLGAPRKTQYF	TGTGCCAGCAGCTTAGGGGCCCCTCGGAAGACCCAGTACTTC
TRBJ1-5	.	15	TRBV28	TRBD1	CASSFQTGKYQPQHF	TGTGCCAGCAGTTTCCAGACAGGGAAGTATCAGCCCCAGCATTTC
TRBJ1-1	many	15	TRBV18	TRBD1	CASSPQGQMNTEAFF	TGTGCCAGCTCACCCCAGGGACAGATGAACACTGAAGCTTTCTTT
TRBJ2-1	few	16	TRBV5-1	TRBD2	CASSLAGGSAYNEQFF	TGCGCCAGCAGCTTGGCCGGCGGGAGCGCATACAATGAGCAGTTCTTC
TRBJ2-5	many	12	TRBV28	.	CASSFLAGTQYF	TGTGCCAGCAGTTTTCTCGCAGGGACCCAGTACTTC
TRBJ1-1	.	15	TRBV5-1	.	CASSFSSEVNTEAFF	TGCGCCAGCAGCTTTAGTTCGGAGGTTAACACTGAAGCTTTCTTT
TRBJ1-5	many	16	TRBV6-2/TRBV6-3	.	CASSYSSGTSNQPQHF	TGTGCCAGCAGTTACTCGTCCGGGACCAGCAATCAGCCCCAGCATTTT
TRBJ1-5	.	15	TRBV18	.	CASSRTGFSNQPQHF	TGTGCCAGCTCACGAACAGGGTTCAGCAATCAGCCCCAGCATTTT
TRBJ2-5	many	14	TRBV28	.	CASSIIGRQETQYF	TGTGCCAGCAGCATAATAGGGCGGCAAGAGACCCAGTACTTC
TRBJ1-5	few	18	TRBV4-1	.	CASSQDLLWRQNSQPQHF	TGCGCCAGCAGCCAAGATCTTTTGTGGCGGCAAAATAGTCAGCCCCAGCATTTT
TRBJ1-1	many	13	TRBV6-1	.	CASSGQMNTEAFF	TGTGCCAGCAGCGGACAGATGAACACTGAAGCTTTCTTT
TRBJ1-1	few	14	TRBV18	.	CASSPGADNTEAFF	TGTGCCAGCTCACCAGGTGCAGACAACACTGAAGCTTTCTTT